This T cell receptor beta chain derives from a study of blood T cell repertoires in COVID-19. Study summary: The analysed material was cDNA or gDNA that came from T cells, B-cell-depleted T cells, or PBMCs.

In its sample, this clone was seen once. The method was immunoSEQ multiplex PCR; TCRdb's version includes in-frame clones alone and lacks a portion of them. Of tens of thousands of clones listed, about 82% are singletons. The CDR3 consists of 15 residues. V trimming: 4 bases; J trimming: 3 bases; junction bases outside the gene matches: 8. Germline loops: CDR1 MGHRA, CDR2 YSYEKL. The J gene is TRBJ2-7, the V gene TRBV4-1; 8 bases line up with TRBD1. The receptor was derived from a woman older than 75 with active or convalescent COVID-19. The sample was peripheral blood. CDR3 sequence (DNA): TGCGCCAGCAGCCCAGGACAGGGAGGCGACTACGAGCAGTACTTC. It is translated as CASSPGQGGDYEQYF.